The sequence of this T cell receptor beta chain was determined in a study of cytomegalovirus exposure and HLA in healthy donors. As concerns this clone: Antigen specificity is unknown.

Study-level findings and limits: Altogether, 160 or so TCR beta chains were recorded as cytomegalovirus-associated.

Produced via immunoSEQ multiplex PCR; TCRdb's table is partial and in-frame only. The data show approximately 81,000 clones, 85% to 95% seen once. V was cut by 2 bases and J by 6 bases, with 8 bases left in between. The CDR3 loop spans 13 amino acids. The V gene's germline CDR1 is WSHSY and CDR2 SAAADI. The receptor's source is a man aged 18 to 30 in good health and CMV-seronegative. The chain carries TRBV10-2 and TRBJ2-1, with a weak D call TRBD2 (5 bases). Sequencing was carried out using PBMCs. The CDR3 DNA reads TGCGCCAGCAGTGAGGCCGGGGTCAATGAGCAGTTCTTC. It specifies CASSEAGVNEQFF.